One and the same sample provided the 14 T cell receptor beta chains below, sequenced in a study of T cells in Graves' hyperthyroidism and ophthalmopathy. Amplification of TCR beta CDR3 regions was performed using RNA transcripts as template. Carried out on the TCR CDR3, a first-round RT-PCR used the HTBI primer set. TCRdb itself ran the multiplex PCR reads through MiXCR, one entry per CDR3 protein. The table has 350,000 to 400,000 distinct CDR3 sequences, under 20% seen once. The sequenced sample was blood. The receptors here all came from a woman aged 18-35 years with Graves' hyperthyroidism.

This clonotype was picked up a small number of times. The chain is built from TRBV11-2 and TRBJ2-2; 7 bases align to TRBD1. Germline lookup yields CDR1 SGHAT and CDR2 FQNNGV. The CDR3 has 15 residues. V was clipped by 4 bases and J by 4 bases; unmatched bases: 6. The CDR3 DNA reads as TGTGCCAGCAGCTCCCGACAGGGATCCACCGGGGAGCTGTTTTTT. Its protein product is CASSSRQGSTGELFF. The entire variable domain, with the rest obtained from reference TRBV11-2 and TRBJ2-2, is as follows: EAGVAQSPRYKIIEKRQSVAFWCNPISGHATLYWYQQILGQGPKLLIQFQNNGVVDDSQLPKDRFSAERLKGVDSTLKIQPAKLEDSAVYLCASSSRQGSTGELFFGEGSRLTVL.

On this clonotype itself: This could be a read error, since a much larger clone is one nucleotide away. The chain combines TRBV6-5 with TRBJ1-1; D is perhaps TRBD1 (5 bases). This CDR3 spans 15 amino acids. Germline values: CDR1 MNHEY, CDR2 SVGAGI. The CDR3 DNA follows: TGTGCCAGCAGTTACCCCGCTGTTTTGGACACTGAATCTTTCTTT. Encoded protein: CASSYPAVLDTESFF.

Ten or more counts support this clonotype. The rearrangement links TRBV3-1 to TRBJ1-3; 9 positions agree with TRBD1. J lost 10 bases, V lost 5 bases, and 6 bases had no gene match. This CDR3 is built from 13 residues. Germline V gene sequence: CDR1 LGHDT, CDR2 YNNKEL (reference sequence). The CDR3 is CASSSQTGGTIYF. The CDR3 DNA reads as TGTGCCAGCAGCTCACAGACAGGGGGAACCATATATTTT.

The chain carries TRBV30 and TRBJ1-1, with D maybe TRBD1 (5 bases). Germline V lookup: CDR1 GTSNPN, CDR2 SVGIG (reference sequence). This CDR3 contains 11 residues. Here the CDR3 DNA reads TGTGCAGGGGTCATGAACACTGAAGCTTTCTTT. This encodes CAGVMNTEAFF.

V usage is TRBV28 and J usage is TRBJ2-7; no definite D call. The germline gives CDR1 MDHEN, CDR2 SYDVKM. V lost 4 bases to trimming and J lost 6 bases, with 19 bases between them. The CDR3 extends over 15 amino acids. This CDR3 reads CASSYQANVGPEQYF. CDR3 bases: TGTGCCAGCAGTTACCAGGCTAACGTAGGACCCGAGCAGTACTTC.

This clonotype was counted many times. For the CDR3, the DNA is TGTGCCAGCAGCTCCCACCTTTCTAGCGGGGGGGATCTGGAGACCCAGTACTTC. Protein product: CASSSHLSSGGDLETQYF. The rearrangement uses TRBV11-2 and TRBJ2-5, with 12 bases aligning to TRBD2. This CDR3 spans 18 amino acids. J gave up 5 bases and V 4 bases, and 14 bases lay outside the gene matches. Germline V CDR1 and CDR2: SGHAT, FQNNGV.

The sample holds many counts of this clonotype. This chain joins TRBV7-3 and TRBJ1-2, with TRBD1 matching over 7 bases. Germline-derived CDR1 and CDR2 are SGHTA and FQGTGA. Germline trimming cut 5 bases from V and 4 bases from J; bases unmatched to any gene: 7. This CDR3 is built from 14 residues. The CDR3 protein is CASSTTGWGYGYTF. The CDR3 DNA sequence: TGTGCCAGCAGCACGACAGGGTGGGGCTATGGCTACACCTTC. Full variable domain (missing parts from reference TRBV7-3 and TRBJ1-2): GAGVSQTPSNKVTEKGKYVELRCDPISGHTALYWYRQSLGQGPEFLIYFQGTGAADDSGLPNDRFFAVRPEGSVSTLKIQRTERGDSAVYLCASSTTGWGYGYTFGSGTRLTVV.

This clonotype appeared a few times. The V call is TRBV18, the J call TRBJ2-7; 7 bases align to TRBD1. The CDR3 is 16 amino acids. CDR1 KGHSH and CDR2 LQKENI come from the germline V gene. With V trimmed by 6 bases and J by 0 bases, 11 bases remained unmatched. CDR3 amino acids: CASSQGQVRSSYEQYF. CDR3 in DNA: TGTGCCAGCTCTCAAGGACAGGTCAGGAGCTCCTACGAGCAGTACTTC.

The chain carries TRBV12-3 or TRBV12-4 and TRBJ1-1; D gene uncertain. V was clipped by 9 bases and J by 10 bases, with 18 bases between them. The CDR3 is 12 residues long. CDR3 region: CASCSRPSVAFF. The CDR3 DNA reads as TGTGCCAGTTGCAGTCGTCCGAGCGTAGCTTTCTTT.

The J gene is TRBJ1-5, the V gene TRBV6-2 or TRBV6-3; the match to TRBD1 covers 9 bases. CDR1 and CDR2 from the germline V gene are MNHEY and SVGEGT. With V trimmed by 4 bases and J by 6 bases, 13 bases remained unmatched. The CDR3 is 17 amino acids. CDR3 in DNA: TGTGCCAGCAGTTCGACAGGGGGGATAATATGGGGTCAGCCCCAGCATTTT. It encodes CASSSTGGIIWGQPQHF.

V usage is TRBV4-2 and J usage is TRBJ2-5; 12 bases are shared with TRBD1. The CDR3 loop spans 17 amino acids. CDR1 and CDR2 from the germline V gene are LGHNA and YNFKEQ. The ends lost 0 bases at V and 5 bases at J; junction bases unmatched: 7. CDR3 in amino acids: CASSQDGGTGGAETQYF. The CDR3 DNA reads TGTGCCAGCAGCCAAGATGGGGGGACAGGGGGCGCGGAGACCCAGTACTTC.

This clonotype appeared many times. The J gene is TRBJ2-7, the V gene TRBV6-5, with D perhaps matching TRBD2 (7 bases). CDR1 and CDR2 from the germline V gene are MNHEY and SVGAGI. CDR3 size: 14 residues. The V end was cut by 1 base, the J end by 4 bases, with 11 bases between. CDR3 in amino acids: CASSYWGGGYEQYF. CDR3 DNA sequence: TGTGCCAGCAGTTACTGGGGAGGGGGGTACGAGCAGTACTTC.

The J gene is TRBJ2-7, the V gene TRBV7-9; D perhaps matches TRBD1 (5 bases). The CDR3 runs 14 residues. V gave up 1 base and J gave up 3 bases, with 10 bases separating them. Germline V CDR1 and CDR2: SEHNR, FQNEAQ (reference sequence). CDR3 in amino acids: CASSLETDVYEQYF. As DNA, the CDR3 is TGTGCCAGCAGCTTAGAGACAGACGTCTACGAGCAGTACTTC.

As regards this clonotype: The junction departs from the called germline gene at one end, perhaps through a read error. The chain links TRBV6-1 to TRBJ1-5; D unclear. The length of the CDR3 is 17 residues. CDR1 and CDR2 (germline): MNHNS, SASEGT. This chain's CDR3 is CASRPYKGFPENQPQHF. The CDR3 region has the DNA TGTGCCAGCAGGCCGTACAAAGGCTTTCCGGAAAATCAGCCTCAGCATTTT.